A selection of T cell receptor beta chains follows, all from one sample in a study of identical twins. TCRdb re-analysed the 5' RACE reads in MiXCR, keeping a single row per CDR3 protein. Of 1,800,000 or so distinct CDR3 sequences in the sample, under 35% were seen once. The sequencing sample was made of cord blood. The receptor set was obtained from a newborn girl in good health. Each CDR3 is given with its conserved first and last residue. D genes are given only for firm matches. Clone size is stated in some rows and not others, as once, few, many or a class when expanded.

clone_size: few
j_call: TRBJ2-1
v_call: TRBV12-3/TRBV12-4
d_call: TRBD1
cdr3_aa: CASSGQGGNEQFF
cdr3_nt: TGTGCCAGCTCGGGACAGGGGGGCAATGAGCAGTTCTTC

clone_size: few
j_call: TRBJ2-4
v_call: TRBV11-2
d_call: .
cdr3_aa: CASSAMTRKYWEQYF
cdr3_nt: TGTGCCAGCAGCGCCATGACTAGGAAGTATTGGGAGCAGTACTTC

clone_size: .
j_call: TRBJ1-1
v_call: TRBV29-1
d_call: TRBD1
cdr3_aa: CSVDTSTGAMNTEAFF
cdr3_nt: TGCAGCGTTGATACTTCGACAGGGGCCATGAACACTGAAGCTTTCTTT

clone_size: few
j_call: TRBJ2-6
v_call: TRBV6-6
d_call: TRBD1
cdr3_aa: CASRDRGNGANVLTF
cdr3_nt: TGTGCCAGTCGGGACAGGGGAAATGGGGCCAACGTCCTGACTTTC

clone_size: .
j_call: TRBJ2-7
v_call: TRBV11-2
d_call: TRBD2
cdr3_aa: CASSLGLAGARQYF
cdr3_nt: TGTGCCAGCAGCTTAGGACTAGCGGGGGCACGGCAGTACTTC

clone_size: once
j_call: TRBJ2-3
v_call: TRBV10-2
d_call: .
cdr3_aa: CASGLRLGGGLTDTQYF
cdr3_nt: TGCGCCAGCGGTTTAAGACTAGGAGGGGGGCTCACAGATACACAGTATTTT

clone_size: .
j_call: TRBJ2-7
v_call: TRBV20-1
d_call: .
cdr3_aa: CSARTGRRSSYEQYF
cdr3_nt: TGCAGTGCTAGGACGGGGAGAAGGAGCTCCTACGAGCAGTACTTC

clone_size: once
j_call: TRBJ2-7
v_call: TRBV20-1
d_call: .
cdr3_aa: CSASGQYEQYF
cdr3_nt: TGCAGTGCTAGCGGACAGTACGAGCAGTACTTC

clone_size: few
j_call: TRBJ1-2
v_call: TRBV5-5
d_call: .
cdr3_aa: CASKQGDRRDGYTF
cdr3_nt: TGTGCCTCAAAACAAGGAGACAGAAGAGATGGCTACACCTTC

clone_size: .
j_call: TRBJ1-6
v_call: TRBV6-5
d_call: TRBD1
cdr3_aa: CASSYDRGTGARNSPLHF
cdr3_nt: TGTGCCAGCAGTTACGATCGTGGGACAGGGGCTCGGAATTCACCCCTCCACTTT

clone_size: .
j_call: TRBJ2-7
v_call: TRBV20-1
d_call: .
cdr3_aa: CSARVGGTYEQYF
cdr3_nt: TGCAGTGCTAGAGTCGGGGGCACCTACGAGCAGTACTTC

clone_size: few
j_call: TRBJ2-1
v_call: TRBV20-1
d_call: TRBD1
cdr3_aa: CSAKDRDVGNEQFF
cdr3_nt: TGCAGTGCTAAGGACAGGGATGTTGGGAATGAGCAGTTCTTC

clone_size: .
j_call: TRBJ2-2
v_call: TRBV4-2
d_call: .
cdr3_aa: CASSQGRMGSSTGELFF
cdr3_nt: TGTGCCAGCAGCCAAGGGAGAATGGGGTCGAGCACCGGGGAGCTGTTTTTT

clone_size: .
j_call: TRBJ2-1
v_call: TRBV2
d_call: .
cdr3_aa: CARGYNNAYEQFF
cdr3_nt: TGTGCCAGAGGATATAACAATGCCTATGAGCAGTTCTTC

clone_size: .
j_call: TRBJ2-3
v_call: TRBV7-2
d_call: .
cdr3_aa: CASSLAQPPDTQYF
cdr3_nt: TGTGCCAGCAGCTTAGCGCAGCCCCCAGATACGCAGTATTTT

clone_size: .
j_call: TRBJ2-3
v_call: TRBV20-1
d_call: .
cdr3_aa: CSAREELVTDTQYF
cdr3_nt: TGCAGTGCTAGAGAGGAACTAGTGACAGATACGCAGTATTTT

clone_size: .
j_call: TRBJ1-5
v_call: TRBV4-1
d_call: .
cdr3_aa: CASSQVGQGPSNQPQHF
cdr3_nt: TGCGCCAGCAGCCAAGTAGGGCAGGGGCCTAGCAATCAGCCCCAGCATTTT